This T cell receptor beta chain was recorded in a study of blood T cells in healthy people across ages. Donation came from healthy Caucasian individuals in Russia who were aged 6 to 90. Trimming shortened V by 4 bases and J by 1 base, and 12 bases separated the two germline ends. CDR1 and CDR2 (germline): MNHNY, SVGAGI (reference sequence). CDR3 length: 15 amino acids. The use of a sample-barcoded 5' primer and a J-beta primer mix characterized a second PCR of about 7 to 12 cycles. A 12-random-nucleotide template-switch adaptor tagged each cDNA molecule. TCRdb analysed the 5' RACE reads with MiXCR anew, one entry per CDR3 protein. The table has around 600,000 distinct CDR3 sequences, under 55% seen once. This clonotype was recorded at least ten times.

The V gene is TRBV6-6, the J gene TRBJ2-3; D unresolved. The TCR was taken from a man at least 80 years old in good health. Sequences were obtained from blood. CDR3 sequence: CASSWDDSGTDTQYF. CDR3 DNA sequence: TGTGCCAGCAGTTGGGATGACTCCGGCACAGATACGCAGTATTTT.